This TCR beta chain was retrieved from a study of blood T cells in healthy people across ages. Comments on this clonotype: The target antigen is unknown.

Staff drew ten milliliters of peripheral blood from each donor. The use of a sample-barcoded 5' primer and a J-beta primer mix characterized a second PCR of roughly 6 to 11 cycles. Any given sample supplied a minimum of 3 million CDR3-containing paired-end reads. TCRdb analysed the 5' RACE reads with MiXCR anew, one entry per CDR3 protein. The sample comprises about 970,000 distinct CDR3 sequences, around 54% of which are singletons, and around 21% rests with the top ten. V lost 5 bases and J 7 bases, leaving 18 bases between the germline ends. The CDR3 spans 15 residues. Germline V gene data show CDR1 as SEHNR and CDR2 as FQNEAQ (reference sequence). General observations from the study: Aged donors had fewer naive CD4+ cells and lower diversity than long-lived donors.

This receptor was identified in a woman aged 55-69 years in good health. Sequencing was done on a sample of blood. The chain is built from TRBV7-9 and TRBJ2-1, with D possibly called TRBD1 or TRBD2 (5 bases each). For the CDR3, the DNA is TGTGCCAGCAGCCTTGTCTCGGGGACGTCGAATGAGCAGTTCTTC. Protein: CASSLVSGTSNEQFF.